The clone carrying this TCR beta chain was found once. Authors' analysis steps: For nucleated cells, counts were estimated from reference gene primer amplification. Measured with immunoSEQ multiplex PCR; TCRdb has only the in-frame clones, and not every one. From that table come the V and J calls and clone size; the DNA was used to work out D and trimming. Of tens of thousands of clones listed, roughly 70% were seen once; the top ten hold roughly 10%. This specimen comes from a study of blood T cell repertoires in COVID-19. Overall study: The United States, Italy and Spain supplied acute and convalescent COVID-19 samples. From T cells, B-cell-depleted T cells, or PBMCs came the material, which was cDNA or gDNA.

The sequence was obtained from a woman between 65 and 79 years old with acute or convalescent COVID-19. Sequencing input: peripheral blood.

The CDR3 sequence is CASSSFGGGSGYTF. The CDR3 bases are TGTGCCAGCTCGTCCTTTGGGGGGGGGTCTGGCTACACCTTC. V and J are TRBV28 and TRBJ1-2; possible D gene TRBD1, 5 bases. Germline V gives CDR1 MDHEN, CDR2 SYDVKM. The V gene lost 8 bases and the J gene lost 7 bases, with 20 bases spanning the gap. The CDR3 runs to 14 residues.